Given below is one T cell receptor (beta chain) in context. Antigen specificity is unknown. The entry originates in a study of cytomegalovirus exposure and HLA in healthy donors. Study-level information: Earlier sequencing of approximately 180 million T cells yielded about 120 million unique TCR beta sequences. Study conclusions and caveats: Available immune exposure information covered CMV serostatus only. Researchers reportedly found TCR beta sequences accurately predicted most subjects' HLA-A and HLA-B alleles.

Per the germline V gene, CDR1 is MGHDK and CDR2 is SYGVNS. J was trimmed by 6 bases and V by 7 bases; bases with no gene match: 10. The CDR3 contains 15 residues. The PCR made use of 60 Vbeta and 13 Jbeta primers. Produced via immunoSEQ multiplex PCR; TCRdb's table is partial and in-frame only. The sample records some 200,000 clones, approximately 80% being singletons. This clonotype originated in a boy aged 2 to 10 in good health and CMV-seronegative. What was sequenced was PBMCs. The V and J genes are TRBV25-1 and TRBJ2-1; 9 bases are shared with TRBD1. The CDR3 region has the DNA TGTGCCAGCACCGCGCCGGGACAGGGAGGCAATGAGCAGTTCTTC. This translates into CASTAPGQGGNEQFF.